This is a list of T cell receptor beta chains from one sample in a study of human T cells and chemical hapten exposure. TCRdb called the RACE reads again in MiXCR, with one record for every CDR3 protein. The sample records a few hundred thousand distinct CDR3 sequences, about 6% being singletons. Material: whole blood, obtained in connection with sensitization to the hapten diphenylcyclopropenone (DPC). Every receptor here comes from a woman in her late teens or twenties with alopecia areata. Some clones in this sample may be carry-over from other donors' samples. The CDR3 runs from the conserved cysteine through the conserved F or W. A D gene is named only where the DNA matches it firmly. Size is omitted from some rows. Given values are once, few, many or a class for expanded clones.

D gene	V gene	J gene	clone size	CDR3 DNA	CDR3 protein
TRBD2	TRBV5-4	TRBJ2-3	many	TGTGCCAGCAGTCCTAGCGGGGGAAGCACAGATACGCAGTATTTT	CASSPSGGSTDTQYF
TRBD1	TRBV18	TRBJ1-2	few	TGTGCCAGCTCACCAGTCAGGGGGAACTATGGCTACACCTTC	CASSPVRGNYGYTF
NA	TRBV6-5	TRBJ1-1	few	TGTGCCAGCAGGTCACTGGGGGAAGCTTTCTTT	CASRSLGEAFF
NA	TRBV20-1	TRBJ2-1	NA	TGCAGTGCCGTTTCCATGACATCCTACAATGAGCAGTTCTTC	CSAVSMTSYNEQFF
TRBD2	TRBV7-2	TRBJ2-1	few	TGTGCCAGCTTTCCCCGGGGGGGATCCTACAATGAGCAGTTCTTC	CASFPRGGSYNEQFF
NA	TRBV20-1	TRBJ1-2	few	TGCAGTGCTAGAGAGGAGAGAAACTATGGCTACACCTTC	CSAREERNYGYTF
NA	TRBV6-2/TRBV6-3	TRBJ1-5	few	TGTGCCAGCAGAACGGGAGGGGCAGGAGGAGATCAGCCCCAGCATTTT	CASRTGGAGGDQPQHF
NA	TRBV7-2	TRBJ1-3	many	TGTGCCAGCAGCATCATCTCTCGGGGTTCCAGAAACACCATATATTTT	CASSIISRGSRNTIYF
NA	TRBV20-1	TRBJ2-7	few	TGCAGTGCTAGAGATCCCAGGGGGGGTCACGAGCAGTACTTC	CSARDPRGGHEQYF
NA	TRBV6-2/TRBV6-3	TRBJ2-1	many	TGTGCCAGCAGTAGCAGGCGGGGCCCCTACAATGAGCAGTTCTTC	CASSSRRGPYNEQFF
NA	TRBV6-1	TRBJ2-3	few	TGTGCCAGCAGACCGGACTCTTCTTACACAGATACGCAGTATTTT	CASRPDSSYTDTQYF
NA	TRBV28	TRBJ2-7	few	TGTGCCACACATCAAGGATCGCCTTACGAGCAGTACTTC	CATHQGSPYEQYF
TRBD1	TRBV25-1	TRBJ1-5	NA	TGTGCCAGCAGTGAATCGGACAGGCATAGCAATCAGCCCCAGCATTTT	CASSESDRHSNQPQHF
NA	TRBV12-3/TRBV12-4	TRBJ1-5	many	TGTGCCAGCAGTTCCAGGTATAGCAATCAGCCCCAGCATTTT	CASSSRYSNQPQHF
NA	TRBV20-1	TRBJ1-2	many	TGCAGTGCTAGAGCGTTCGGCACCGCCGTTGGGTTACTCGGTGGCTACACCTTC	CSARAFGTAVGLLGGYTF
NA	TRBV5-6	TRBJ1-1	many	TGTGCCAGCAGCTTGAAGATTTCGGGCAGGACCCCAATATATGGCGCTGAAGCTTTCTTT	CASSLKISGRTPIYGAEAFF
NA	TRBV7-2	TRBJ1-2	NA	TGTGCCAGCAGCTGGTCAGGGATGAATGGCTACACCTTC	CASSWSGMNGYTF
NA	TRBV24-1	TRBJ2-5	NA	TGTGCCACCAGTGACCCGAGAAACACTGGGGAGACCCAGTACTTC	CATSDPRNTGETQYF
TRBD1	TRBV5-1	TRBJ1-1	NA	TGCGCCAGCAGCATGAGAACGCGGACAGGGATCGCTGAAGCTTTCTTT	CASSMRTRTGIAEAFF
NA	TRBV5-1	TRBJ2-7	many	TGCGCCAGCAGCTCGGGGAGCGGCGAGCAGTACTTC	CASSSGSGEQYF
NA	TRBV12-3/TRBV12-4	TRBJ2-1	many	TGTGCCAGCAGTTTACTAGAACAGGGTGATGAGCAGTTCTTC	CASSLLEQGDEQFF
NA	TRBV6-2/TRBV6-3	TRBJ1-1	many	TGTGCCAGCAGCCAGGACAGCCTGGGAGCTTTCTTT	CASSQDSLGAFF
NA	TRBV5-1	TRBJ1-1	NA	TGCGCCAGCAGCTTGCGTGTGGAGGGTGAAGCTTTCTTT	CASSLRVEGEAFF
NA	TRBV28	TRBJ2-7	few	TGTGCCAGCGCGGGGACACCCTACGAGCAGTACTTC	CASAGTPYEQYF
TRBD2	TRBV20-1	TRBJ2-1	NA	TGCAGTGCTAGCCCCGGACTAGGCGGTGAGCAGTTCTTC	CSASPGLGGEQFF
NA	TRBV12-3/TRBV12-4	TRBJ2-7	NA	TGTGCCAGCAGTTTTCGGGGGATGAACGAGCAGTACTTC	CASSFRGMNEQYF
NA	TRBV29-1	TRBJ2-3	many	TGCAGCGTTACGCCTCCCGGCAGACCCACAGATACGCAGTATTTT	CSVTPPGRPTDTQYF
NA	TRBV4-3	TRBJ2-3	NA	TGCGCCAGCAGCCAAGATTACAGGGTTAAGACAGATACGCAGTATTTT	CASSQDYRVKTDTQYF
NA	TRBV18	TRBJ2-1	few	TGTGCCAGCTCACCACTGAGCCCCCCTAACAATGAGCAGTTCTTC	CASSPLSPPNNEQFF
NA	TRBV4-2	TRBJ1-5	many	TGTGCCAGCAGCGACAGTCAGCCCCAGCATTTT	CASSDSQPQHF
TRBD1	TRBV28	TRBJ1-4	few	TGTGCCAGCAGTTTAAGGCAGGGGGTTGATGAAAAACTGTTTTTT	CASSLRQGVDEKLFF
NA	TRBV21-1	TRBJ1-5	many	TGTGCCAGCAGCCTACCAGGACAGGGCCTCAATCAGCCCCAGCATTTT	CASSLPGQGLNQPQHF
NA	TRBV12-3/TRBV12-4	TRBJ2-7	NA	TGTGCCAGCACCGGGGCAGAGAGCCTCTACGAGCAGTACTTC	CASTGAESLYEQYF
TRBD1	TRBV4-3	TRBJ2-3	many	TGCGCCAGCAGCCAAGATGGACAGGGGGTAGGGGCAGATACGCAGTATTTT	CASSQDGQGVGADTQYF
NA	TRBV29-1	TRBJ2-5	many	TGCAGCGTTGAAAAGGGATCACAAGAGACCCAGTACTTC	CSVEKGSQETQYF
NA	TRBV27	TRBJ2-3	NA	TGTGCCAGCAGTTTAATCCCAGAGTACGAGCAGTATTTT	CASSLIPEYEQYF
NA	TRBV27	TRBJ1-5	many	TGTGCCAGCAGTTTGGTTGGTACTACAAATCAGCCCCAGCATTTT	CASSLVGTTNQPQHF
NA	TRBV7-8	TRBJ2-5	many	TGTGCCAGCAGGGAAGACTCGGACACGTACCAAGAGACCCAGTACTTC	CASREDSDTYQETQYF
NA	TRBV29-1	TRBJ1-1	many	TGCAGCGGAGGACAGCGGAACACTGAAGCTTTCTTT	CSGGQRNTEAFF
NA	TRBV28	TRBJ2-7	few	TGTGCCAGCAGTTTAAGTATTTACGAGCAGTACTTC	CASSLSIYEQYF
NA	TRBV12-3/TRBV12-4	TRBJ1-5	many	TGTGCCAGCAGTTTAGGAGAGTATAATCAGCCCCAGCATTTT	CASSLGEYNQPQHF
NA	TRBV12-3/TRBV12-4	TRBJ1-2	many	TGTGCCAGCAGTTTTGCAAGACAGTCCTATGGCTACACCTTC	CASSFARQSYGYTF
NA	TRBV18	TRBJ1-1	NA	TGTGCCAGCTCACCATATTTCGTCGGGGCAGAGGACACTGAAGCTTTCTTT	CASSPYFVGAEDTEAFF
NA	TRBV6-5	TRBJ2-1	many	TGTGCCAGCAGCAAACTCCTGAGCTCCTACAATGAGCAGTTCTTC	CASSKLLSSYNEQFF
TRBD1	TRBV5-1	TRBJ1-2	NA	TGCGCCAGCAGCTCGACGGACAGGGGGCATGTTGGCTACACCTTC	CASSSTDRGHVGYTF
TRBD1	TRBV6-6	TRBJ1-1	many	TGTGCCAGCAGTTACAATCACAGGGGGGAGACTGAAGCTTTCTTT	CASSYNHRGETEAFF
NA	TRBV7-7	TRBJ2-5	NA	TGTGCTAGCAGCTGGCTTAGCGCGGAGACCCAGTACTTC	CASSWLSAETQYF
NA	TRBV7-9	TRBJ1-6	few	TGTGCCAGCAGCTTACACATTCCAAATTCACCCCTCCACTTT	CASSLHIPNSPLHF
TRBD1	TRBV5-1	TRBJ1-4	NA	TGCGCCAGCAGCTTCGACAGGGGAGAAAAACTGTTTTTT	CASSFDRGEKLFF